This T cell receptor beta chain was captured in a study of blood T cells in healthy people across ages. The second PCR ran about 6 to 11 cycles with a sample-barcoded 5' primer and J-beta primers. Each CDR3 protein gets one entry after TCRdb re-called the 5' RACE reads with MiXCR. The sample comprises about 540,000 distinct CDR3 sequences, around 24% of which are singletons, and just under 9% rests with the top ten. As regards this clonotype: Relative to the germline gene, one junction end is altered; a read error may explain this.

The CDR3 totals 15 residues. Germline V lookup: CDR1 LGHDT, CDR2 YNNKEL (reference sequence). These data also featured in a second study, about T cells of mothers and their children.

The sequenced sample was blood. The TCR sequence derives from a boy younger than 18 in good health. The V call is TRBV3-1, the J call TRBJ1-5; the D gene is possibly TRBD1 (5 bases). CDR3 sequence (DNA): TGTGCCAGCAGCCAGGAGCCAGGGAGCAAACAGCCCCAGCATTTT. It encodes CASSQEPGSKQPQHF.